Below are 29 T cell receptor beta chains sequenced from a single sample in a study of human T cells and chemical hapten exposure. TCRdb re-analysed the RACE reads in MiXCR, keeping a single row per CDR3 protein. The table lists roughly 38,000 distinct CDR3 sequences, 9.5% of them singletons, with 20% to 30% in the top ten. Time point meaning: patch test 3, about 24 weeks after DPC sensitization. As to treatment: therapeutic diphenylcyclopropenone sensitization with weekly scalp DPC. RNA extraction used unfractionated whole blood as the source of total RNA. The starting material was whole blood, obtained in connection with sensitization to the hapten diphenylcyclopropenone (DPC). These receptors were collected from a man over 45 with alopecia areata. Some clones in this sample may be carry-over from other donors' samples.

This sequence joins TRBV20-1 and TRBJ2-7, with D unresolved. Per the germline V gene, CDR1 is DFQATT and CDR2 is SNEGSKA (reference sequence). V was cut by 4 bases and J by 0 bases, with 13 bases left in between. The CDR3 spans 14 residues. The chain's CDR3 is CSAIARLISYEQYF. The DNA for the CDR3 is TGCAGTGCTATAGCCAGGCTTATCTCCTACGAGCAGTACTTC.

This sequence joins TRBV29-1 and TRBJ1-2; no reliable D call. The CDR3 is made up of 12 amino acids. From germline, CDR1 is SQVTM and CDR2 ANQGSEA. V lost 4 bases and J 2 bases, leaving 8 bases between the germline ends. The DNA of the CDR3 is TGCAGCGTTGTCCGCGAGAACTATGGCTACACCTTC. The encoded protein is CSVVRENYGYTF.

This clonotype showed up just a few times. The chain is built from TRBV28 and TRBJ2-7; D is unclear. V was shortened by 2 bases and J by 4 bases, with 6 bases between the two germline ends. This CDR3 comprises 12 residues. Germline-derived CDR1 and CDR2 are MDHEN and SYDVKM. The CDR3 DNA reads TGTGCCAGCAGTTTACTAGATTACGAGCAGTACTTC. Translating gives CASSLLDYEQYF.

This clonotype was counted only a few times. The chain links TRBV27 to TRBJ1-2, with D perhaps matching TRBD1 (5 bases). This CDR3 has 15 amino acids. The V end was cut by 3 bases, the J end by 4 bases, with 15 bases between. The V gene's germline CDR1 is MNHEY and CDR2 SMNVEV (reference sequence). This chain's CDR3 is CASSLSRALGYGYTF. The CDR3 coding sequence is TGTGCCAGCAGTTTGAGCAGGGCGCTGGGCTATGGCTACACCTTC.

In this sample, this clonotype turned up a few times. The chain links TRBV6-6 to TRBJ2-7; TRBD2 aligns across 8 bases. In germline, CDR1 is MNHNY, CDR2 SVGAGI (reference sequence). The trim removed 5 bases at V and 5 bases at J, leaving 14 bases unmatched. The CDR3 extends over 16 amino acids. CDR3 sequence reads: CASSLLQREPSNEQYF. As DNA, the CDR3 is TGTGCCAGCAGTCTCCTCCAGCGGGAGCCCTCGAACGAGCAGTACTTC.

This clonotype was seen at least ten times. V and J are TRBV10-1 and TRBJ2-7; D may be TRBD1 (5 bases). The V end was cut by 0 bases, the J end by 10 bases, with 10 bases between. The CDR3 extends over 12 amino acids. The germline V gene encodes CDR1 WNHNN and CDR2 SYGVQD (reference sequence). This chain's CDR3 is CASSESTVGQYF. CDR3 nucleotides: TGCGCCAGCAGTGAGTCGACAGTAGGACAGTACTTC.

This chain joins TRBV30 and TRBJ1-4; possible D gene TRBD1, 5 bases. This CDR3 region has 14 residues. The V and J ends lost 2 bases and 5 bases respectively, with 12 bases between them. Germline loops: CDR1 GTSNPN, CDR2 SVGIG (reference sequence). Here the CDR3 reads CAWSPGTDNEKLFF. The CDR3, as DNA: TGTGCCTGGAGTCCCGGGACGGACAATGAAAAACTGTTTTTT.

J is TRBJ2-7 and V is TRBV28, with 9 bases aligning to TRBD2. Per the germline V gene, CDR1 is MDHEN and CDR2 is SYDVKM. Trimming removed 2 bases from V and 5 bases from J; junction bases left unmatched: 7. The CDR3 covers 15 residues. CDR3 DNA sequence: TGTGCCAGCAGTTTACCTAGCGGGACGGCCAACGAGCAGTACTTC. Its translation is CASSLPSGTANEQYF.

Ten or more counts support this clonotype. The genes are TRBV10-3 and TRBJ2-5; D gene ambiguous. Trimming stripped 8 bases from V and 4 bases from J, with 14 bases between. This CDR3 has 13 amino acids. Germline CDR1 is ENHRY and CDR2 is SYGVKD. The CDR3 DNA sequence: TGTGCCATCGGCTCACCGGGTTCAGAGACCCAGTACTTC. It specifies CAIGSPGSETQYF.

This clonotype was recorded many times. V and J are TRBV19 and TRBJ1-2; 7 bases match TRBD1. Germline V lookup: CDR1 LNHDA, CDR2 SQIVND (reference sequence). The length of the CDR3 is 17 residues. J gave up 0 bases and V 5 bases, and 12 bases lay outside the gene matches. CDR3 coding DNA: TGTGCCAGTAGTCGCGACGGGACAGCCACCTCTAACTATGGCTACACCTTC. Translated: CASSRDGTATSNYGYTF. Looking up the rest from reference TRBV19 and TRBJ1-2 gives the full variable domain: DGGITQSPKYLFRKEGQNVTLSCEQNLNHDAMYWYRQDPGQGLRLIYYSQIVNDFQKGDIAEGYSVSREKKESFPLTVTSAQKNPTAFYLCASSRDGTATSNYGYTFGSGTRLTVV.

The chain couples TRBV20-1 to TRBJ1-5; TRBD1 matches 7 bases. This CDR3 is built from 17 residues. V lost 7 bases, J lost 3 bases, and 18 bases stayed unmatched. The germline gives CDR1 DFQATT, CDR2 SNEGSKA (reference sequence). The CDR3 DNA reads as TGCAGTGTTTCATCCAGGGGGTTGCCGCCTTACAATCAGCCCCAGCATTTT. It specifies CSVSSRGLPPYNQPQHF.

This clonotype appeared many times. CDR3 sequence reads: CASSYSTALAGVNEQYF. CDR3 DNA: TGTGCCAGCAGTTACTCGACAGCACTAGCGGGAGTTAACGAGCAGTACTTC. This sequence joins TRBV6-5 and TRBJ2-7; 11 bases agree with TRBD2. The J segment lost 5 bases and the V segment lost 0 bases, leaving 9 bases of the junction unmatched. There are 17 residues in the CDR3. Germline loops: CDR1 MNHEY, CDR2 SVGAGI.

This rearrangement joins TRBV25-1 to TRBJ1-2; no definite D call. The CDR3 contains 13 residues. Germline CDR1 and CDR2: MGHDK and SYGVNS. Trimming shortened V by 3 bases and J by 5 bases, and 10 bases separated the two germline ends. The CDR3 loop is CASSDEAFYGYTF. DNA for the CDR3: TGTGCCAGCAGTGATGAGGCCTTTTATGGCTACACCTTC.

This chain uses TRBV5-1 with TRBJ2-7; 10 nucleotides agree with TRBD2. Trimming removed 4 bases from V and 4 bases from J; junction bases left unmatched: 17. The germline CDR1 and CDR2 sequences are SGHRS and YFSETQ. The CDR3 consists of 18 residues. CDR3 region: CASSASGRAKPELYEQYF. CDR3 DNA sequence: TGCGCCAGCAGCGCAAGCGGGAGGGCTAAGCCAGAACTATACGAGCAGTACTTC.

This clonotype came up many times. This chain joins TRBV28 and TRBJ2-4, with D possibly being TRBD1 or TRBD2 (5 bases each). The CDR3 covers 14 residues. The V and J ends lost 5 bases and 7 bases respectively, with 15 bases between them. Germline V lookup: CDR1 MDHEN, CDR2 SYDVKM. The CDR3 loop reads CASSMSGGRNIQYF. The CDR3, as DNA: TGTGCCAGCAGTATGTCTGGGGGACGGAACATTCAGTACTTC.

The CDR3: CASSYSGRANEQFF. For the CDR3, the DNA is TGCGCCAGCAGCTATAGCGGGAGGGCGAATGAGCAGTTCTTC. The chain uses TRBV5-1 and TRBJ2-1; 11 nucleotides align to TRBD2. V shed 3 bases and J 7 bases; nucleotides not matched to a gene: 3. The CDR3 has 14 residues. In germline, CDR1 is SGHRS, CDR2 YFSETQ.

At least ten counts were recorded for this clonotype. The genes are TRBV7-9 and TRBJ2-3; D not resolved. Per germline, CDR1 SEHNR and CDR2 FQNEAQ (reference sequence). This CDR3 has 12 residues. V gave up 4 bases and J gave up 2 bases, with 4 bases separating them. The CDR3 DNA reads as TGTGCCAGCAGCTCCTCCACAGATACGCAGTATTTT. Translating it yields CASSSSTDTQYF.

This clonotype was detected many times. The V gene is TRBV30, the J gene TRBJ2-1, with D unclear. Trimming pared 5 bases from V and 8 bases from J, leaving 10 bases between. CDR1 and CDR2 from the germline V gene are GTSNPN and SVGIG (reference sequence). The CDR3 has 11 amino acids. CDR3 loop: CAWQAWDEQFF. The CDR3 DNA reads TGTGCCTGGCAGGCTTGGGATGAGCAGTTCTTC.

This clonotype was counted a single time. The chain has TRBV5-4 and TRBJ1-1, with a possible D match to TRBD1 (5 bases). V shed 4 bases and J shed 11 bases, with 18 bases lying between them. The CDR3 is 13 amino acids. Germline V gene sequence: CDR1 SGHNT, CDR2 YYREEE (reference sequence). In nucleotides, the CDR3 is TGTGCCAGCAGCCCCGGCGGGACGGTGGCGGCTTTCTTT. Translated: CASSPGGTVAAFF.

The table lists this clonotype with a few counts. The chain combines TRBV7-9 with TRBJ1-2; D is ambiguous. Trimming shortened V by 1 base and J by 3 bases, and 18 bases separated the two germline ends. This CDR3 region has 17 residues. Per the germline V gene, CDR1 is SEHNR and CDR2 is FQNEAQ (reference sequence). The DNA of the CDR3 is TGTGCCAGCAGCTTAGGGGCCAGACTGACTGCTGACTATGGCTACACCTTC. This encodes CASSLGARLTADYGYTF.

This clonotype was observed many times. The chain carries TRBV7-2 and TRBJ2-1; either TRBD1 or TRBD2 may supply D (5 bases each). The CDR3 covers 17 residues. The germline V and J ends were trimmed by 8 bases and 0 bases, with 20 bases remaining between them. Germline assignment: CDR1 SGHTA and CDR2 FQGNSA. The CDR3 sequence: CASRWPRGLISYNEQFF. Written as DNA, the CDR3 is TGTGCCAGCCGATGGCCCCGGGGCCTTATCTCCTACAATGAGCAGTTCTTC.

The chain carries TRBV5-6 and TRBJ2-4; D unresolved. In germline, CDR1 is SGHDT, CDR2 YYEEEE. The CDR3 loop spans 15 amino acids. V gave up 1 base and J gave up 2 bases, with 10 bases separating them. In DNA, the CDR3 is TGTGCCAGCAGCTTGAGGAGTGGGTCCAAAAACATTCAGTACTTC. It yields the protein CASSLRSGSKNIQYF.

In its sample, this clonotype was seen a few times. This chain connects TRBV6-4 to TRBJ2-1; D is undetermined. The CDR3 has 19 residues. Germline CDR1 and CDR2: MRHNA and SNTAGT. Between the trimmed V and J ends, which lost 2 bases and 0 bases, there was a span of 20 bases. The CDR3 region is CASSDDPSATLSSYNEQFF. The CDR3 DNA reads TGTGCCAGCAGTGACGACCCCTCGGCTACCCTCAGCTCCTACAATGAGCAGTTCTTC.

This clonotype turned up a few times. V is TRBV20-1 and J is TRBJ2-3, with D unresolved. This CDR3 contains 15 residues. Germline CDR1 reads DFQATT; CDR2 reads SNEGSKA (reference sequence). V was shortened by 4 bases and J by 1 base, with 15 bases between the two germline ends. The CDR3: CSAIISLSGTDTQYF. The CDR3, as DNA: TGCAGTGCTATCATCTCGTTGAGCGGCACAGATACGCAGTATTTT.

This clonotype was seen a single time. V is TRBV7-2 and J is TRBJ2-3; D perhaps matches TRBD1 (5 bases). V gave up 3 bases and J gave up 5 bases, with 15 bases separating them. The germline V gene has CDR1 SGHTA and CDR2 FQGNSA. The CDR3 extends over 15 amino acids. The CDR3 spells CASSFTGSTVDTQYF. CDR3 nucleotide sequence: TGTGCCAGCAGCTTTACAGGTTCTACGGTAGATACGCAGTATTTT.

The genes are TRBV28 and TRBJ2-7, with D possibly TRBD1 on 7 matching bases. The CDR3 has 14 residues. Trimming cost V 6 bases and J 2 bases, with 14 bases left between them. Germline V gives CDR1 MDHEN, CDR2 SYDVKM. The CDR3 here is CASRSGGPPYEQYF. Here the CDR3 DNA reads TGTGCCAGCAGGTCAGGGGGGCCCCCCTACGAGCAGTACTTC.

This sequence joins TRBV28 and TRBJ2-7; possibly TRBD1 or TRBD2 for D (6 bases each). Germline CDR1 reads MDHEN; CDR2 reads SYDVKM. CDR3 size: 14 residues. The ends were cut back, 2 bases at V and 2 bases at J, with 10 bases in the middle. DNA for the CDR3: TGTGCCAGCAGTTTAGGCGGGGACACCTACGAGCAGTACTTC. Amino acid sequence: CASSLGGDTYEQYF.

This clonotype has a count of ten or more. This chain joins TRBV6-1 and TRBJ1-1, with D unresolved. Trimming removed 1 base from V and 5 bases from J, with 11 bases in between. CDR3 length: 14 amino acids. Germline values: CDR1 MNHNS, CDR2 SASEGT. The CDR3: CASSEVLGGTEAFF. The CDR3 coding sequence is TGTGCCAGCAGTGAAGTCTTGGGCGGAACTGAAGCTTTCTTT.

The chain recombines TRBV18 with TRBJ2-5; 7 positions match TRBD2. CDR1 is KGHSH, CDR2 LQKENI, per germline. The ends lost 3 bases at V and 2 bases at J; junction bases unmatched: 3. The CDR3 is 14 residues long. CDR3 nucleotide sequence: TGTGCCAGCTCACCCCCGGGACTACAAGAGACCCAGTACTTC. This encodes CASSPPGLQETQYF.